The next 21 T cell receptor beta chains were all read from a single sample in a study of cytomegalovirus exposure and HLA in healthy donors. Primers: 60 Vbeta forward and 13 Jbeta reverse. Assay used: immunoSEQ multiplex PCR; TCRdb lists only in-frame clones, some missing. In the table there are under 200,000 clones, roughly 12% of which are singletons. Material: PBMCs. These receptors were collected from a man in his fifties in good health and CMV-seropositive.

This rearrangement joins TRBV5-4 to TRBJ1-6; TRBD1 aligns across 8 bases. Germline CDR1 is SGHNT and CDR2 is YYREEE (reference sequence). CDR3 length: 16 residues. Trimming took 3 bases from V and 0 from J; bases not matched to a gene: 2. For the CDR3, the DNA is TGTGCCAGCAGCTCGACAGGGGTCTCCTATAATTCACCCCTCCACTTT. It encodes CASSSTGVSYNSPLHF.

In this sample, this clone turned up a few times. V usage is TRBV19 and J usage is TRBJ1-6; 8 bases line up with TRBD1. Germline-derived CDR1 and CDR2 are LNHDA and SQIVND (reference sequence). Losses at the gene ends were 5 bases for V and 6 bases for J; bases not matched to a gene: 0. The CDR3 totals 13 residues. CDR3 coding DNA: TGTGCCAGTAGTGGACAGGGTAATTCACCCCTCCACTTT. Encoded protein: CASSGQGNSPLHF.

This clone was found a few times. Other nucleotide sequences in the sample specify the same CDR3. The V and J genes are TRBV6-6 and TRBJ2-7; no definite D call. CDR1 is MNHNY and CDR2 is SVGAGI in the germline V gene (reference sequence). V was shortened by 6 bases and J by 2 bases, with 8 bases between the two germline ends. This CDR3 is built from 12 residues. In DNA, the CDR3 is TGTGCCAGCAGAGACAAGACCTACGAGCAGTACTTC. Its protein is CASRDKTYEQYF.

Here the CDR3 reads CASSQDAGQGDYGYTF. CDR3 coding DNA: TGTGCCAGCAGCCAAGATGCGGGACAGGGAGACTATGGCTACACCTTC. V gene TRBV4-2 combines with J gene TRBJ1-2, with 9 bases that match TRBD1. The CDR3 totals 16 residues. The germline V gene encodes CDR1 LGHNA and CDR2 YNFKEQ. V trimming: 0 bases; J trimming: 3 bases; junction bases outside the gene matches: 5.

V is TRBV7-9 and J is TRBJ1-2; D call uncertain. The CDR3 is 16 residues long. With 0 bases removed from V and 3 bases from J, the gap between germline ends came to 14 bases. Looked up from germline, CDR1 is SEHNR and CDR2 is FQNEAQ (reference sequence). The CDR3 coding sequence is TGTGCCAGCAGCTTAGCGGTCCAGGCGACGTACTATGGCTACACCTTC. It is translated as CASSLAVQATYYGYTF.

Only a few counts were recorded for this clone. This rearrangement joins TRBV10-3 to TRBJ2-7; 7 nucleotides align to TRBD1. Germline V gene data show CDR1 as ENHRY and CDR2 as SYGVKD. The V gene end was trimmed by 5 bases and the J gene end by 3 bases; junction bases not matched to a gene: 7. The CDR3 consists of 14 residues. The DNA of the CDR3 is TGTGCCATCAGTATCTCCCGGGACAGCTACGAGCAGTACTTC. This gives the protein CAISISRDSYEQYF.

This clone was picked up one time. The rearrangement joins TRBV7-2 to TRBJ2-1; 8 nucleotides align to TRBD2. V dropped 5 bases and J dropped 4; count of bases not matched to a gene: 10. Germline CDR1 is SGHTA and CDR2 is FQGNSA. The CDR3 loop spans 16 amino acids. Here the CDR3 reads CASSPRGRGVYNEQFF. The CDR3, as DNA: TGTGCCAGCAGCCCCAGAGGGCGGGGGGTTTACAATGAGCAGTTCTTC.

The chain uses TRBV11-3 and TRBJ2-2, with D tentatively TRBD1 (5 bases). Trimming left V 5 bases short and J 0 bases short, with 13 bases between. Looked up from germline, CDR1 is SGHNT and CDR2 is YENEEA. The CDR3 is 16 amino acids. CDR3 protein: CASSHYTGPNTGELFF. The DNA of the CDR3 is TGTGCCAGCAGCCATTATACAGGTCCGAACACCGGGGAGCTGTTTTTT.

The J gene is TRBJ2-6, the V gene TRBV5-4; 7 bases fit TRBD2. This CDR3 contains 17 residues. Germline-derived CDR1 and CDR2 are SGHNT and YYREEE (reference sequence). V trimming: 0 bases; J trimming: 4 bases; junction bases outside the gene matches: 7. The CDR3 DNA reads TGTGCCAGCAGCTTGGGAGGGAGGGGAGACGGGGCCAACGTCCTGACTTTC. This sequence encodes CASSLGGRGDGANVLTF.

In the case of this clone: Relative to the germline gene, one junction end is altered; a read error may explain this. This chain connects TRBV14 to TRBJ2-5; 11 nucleotides line up with TRBD1. The germline CDR1 and CDR2 sequences are SGHDN and FVKESK. CDR3 length: 15 amino acids. CDR3 sequence reads: CASSRDRGLSETQYF. The CDR3 DNA is TGTGCCAGTAGCCGGGACAGGGGGTTGAGTGAGACCCAGTACTTC.

This clone was recorded a few times. An end of the junction differs from the germline gene, which may be a read error. J is TRBJ1-4 and V is TRBV18; D gene uncertain. Germline loops: CDR1 KGHSH, CDR2 LQKENI. The CDR3 consists of 13 residues. Here the CDR3 DNA reads TGTGCCAGATCACCGGGGAGGCAGGAAAAACTGTTTTTT. This sequence encodes CARSPGRQEKLFF. The full variable domain, completed using reference TRBV18 and TRBJ1-4, is NAGVMQNPRHLVRRRGQEARLRCSPMKGHSHVYWYRQLPEEGLKFMVYLQKENIIDESGMPKERFSAEFPKEGPSILRIQQVVRGDSAAYFCARSPGRQEKLFFGSGTQLSVL.

This rearrangement joins TRBV2 to TRBJ2-2, with 7 bases fitting TRBD2. With 0 bases clipped from V and 6 bases from J, the junction kept 4 bases outside the gene matches. The CDR3 runs to 15 residues. Germline V gives CDR1 SNHLY, CDR2 FYNNEI. CDR3 residues: CASSEARGRAGELFF. The CDR3 nucleotides are TGTGCCAGCAGTGAAGCGCGGGGGAGGGCCGGGGAGCTGTTTTTT.

This clone showed up just a few times. The chain joins TRBV11-2 to TRBJ1-1; D ambiguous. The germline gives CDR1 SGHAT, CDR2 FQNNGV. The CDR3 has 15 amino acids. Trimming removed 0 bases from V and 0 bases from J, with 8 bases in between. DNA for the CDR3: TGTGCCAGCAGCTTAGAGGGTCGGGTGAACACTGAAGCTTTCTTT. This sequence encodes CASSLEGRVNTEAFF.

This clone was observed a handful of times. The chain uses TRBV28 and TRBJ1-5; D is possibly TRBD1 (5 bases). V gave up 6 bases and J gave up 4 bases, with 10 bases separating them. The CDR3 is 13 amino acids. CDR1 MDHEN and CDR2 SYDVKM come from the germline V gene. CDR3 in amino acids: CASSRDRNQPQHF. CDR3 DNA sequence: TGTGCCAGCAGCCGAGACAGAAATCAGCCCCAGCATTTT.

In its sample, this clone was seen a few times. The V and J genes are TRBV7-2 and TRBJ2-5; D possibly corresponds to TRBD1 (6 bases). The CDR3 totals 17 residues. The germline V gene has CDR1 SGHTA and CDR2 FQGNSA. Trimming removed 4 bases at V and 2 bases at J, with 20 bases between. The CDR3 sequence is CASSSPLGQTIQETQYF. The CDR3 bases are TGTGCCAGCAGCTCCCCCCTTGGACAGACAATTCAAGAGACCCAGTACTTC.

A few counts support this clone. This sequence joins TRBV7-2 and TRBJ1-6; the D is unclear. The CDR3 totals 14 residues. The germline gives CDR1 SGHTA, CDR2 FQGNSA. V lost 3 bases and J 3 bases, leaving 6 bases between the germline ends. The CDR3 bases are TGTGCCAGCAGCTTTCAGAACTATAATTCACCCCTCCACTTT. Translating it yields CASSFQNYNSPLHF.

The sample holds a few counts of this clone. The chain recombines TRBV6-6 with TRBJ1-1; D ambiguous. The CDR3 spans 14 residues. Looked up from germline, CDR1 is MNHNY and CDR2 is SVGAGI (reference sequence). The V end lost 2 bases, the J end lost 4 bases, and 11 bases lay between the germline ends. The CDR3, as DNA: TGTGCCAGCAGTTACCCCCCCGGAGGCACTGAAGCTTTCTTT. Translated: CASSYPPGGTEAFF.

This chain joins TRBV18 and TRBJ1-1; 7 bases fit TRBD1. The CDR3 covers 15 residues. Germline values: CDR1 KGHSH, CDR2 LQKENI. Trimming removed 3 bases from V and 2 bases from J; junction bases left unmatched: 6. The CDR3 protein is CASSPTGTYNTEAFF. The CDR3 nucleotides read TGTGCCAGCTCACCGACAGGGACCTATAACACTGAAGCTTTCTTT.

The chain recombines TRBV19 with TRBJ1-5; no firm D call. Germline CDR1 is LNHDA and CDR2 is SQIVND (reference sequence). CDR3 length: 13 amino acids. Trimming removed 8 bases from V and 2 bases from J, with 10 bases in between. The CDR3 reads CASRGRGNQPQHF. Here the CDR3 DNA reads TGTGCCAGTCGCGGAAGAGGCAATCAGCCCCAGCATTTT.

The rearrangement links TRBV5-1 to TRBJ2-1; possibly TRBD2 for D (5 bases). V was clipped by 0 bases and J by 6 bases, with 19 bases between them. Germline assignment: CDR1 SGHRS and CDR2 YFSETQ. The CDR3 is made up of 17 amino acids. In DNA form, the CDR3 reads TGCGCCAGCAGCTTGGGCCATTTTGGGAGTCGACGCAATGAGCAGTTCTTC. Its translation: CASSLGHFGSRRNEQFF.

This sequence joins TRBV6-6 and TRBJ2-3; D perhaps matches TRBD2 (7 bases). CDR1 and CDR2 from the germline V gene are MNHNY and SVGAGI (reference sequence). The CDR3 sequence is 15 residues long. V lost 2 bases, J lost 2 bases, and 11 bases lay in between. The CDR3 DNA sequence: TGTGCCAGCAGTTACATGGGGGGGCCCACAGATACGCAGTATTTT. Protein sequence: CASSYMGGPTDTQYF.